This T cell receptor beta chain was recorded in a study of T cells in Graves' hyperthyroidism and ophthalmopathy. This clonotype was seen repeatedly, ten times or more. PBMCs were derived from about 10 ml fresh peripheral blood. Amplification of TCR beta CDR3 regions used RNA as the template. With the HTBI primer set, the TCR CDR3 went through a first round of RT-PCR. TCRdb processed the multiplex PCR reads anew with MiXCR; each CDR3 protein has one entry. The sample yields 400,000 to 550,000 distinct CDR3 sequences, roughly 24% seen once. This clonotype was sampled from a woman in her twenties or thirties with Graves' ophthalmopathy. The sequenced sample consisted of blood.

The CDR3, as DNA: TGTGCCAGCACCTCGGGGGGGCCGGGTGGCTACACCTTC. As protein: CASTSGGPGGYTF. The gene calls are TRBV7-9 and TRBJ1-2; perhaps TRBD1 as D (6 bases). Germline CDR1 and CDR2: SEHNR and FQNEAQ (reference sequence). V was cut by 7 bases and J by 7 bases, with 16 bases left in between. This CDR3 region has 13 residues.